What follows are 24 T cell receptor beta chains derived from one specimen sequenced in a study of T-cell reconstitution after alpha-beta-depleted transplantation in children. A TCRbeta library incorporating unique molecular identifiers was prepared. TCRdb redid the calling of the PCR reads with MiXCR, one entry per CDR3 protein. Of 200,000 or so distinct CDR3 sequences in the sample, roughly 6% are singletons; the top ten hold about 4.4%. The source material was PBMCs, sampled before TCRalphabeta/CD19-depleted stem cell transplant. Every receptor here comes from a girl under three years old with combined immunodeficiency, due to receive a stem cell transplant.

This clonotype was seen many times. The genes are TRBV20-1 and TRBJ2-5, with a tentative D call TRBD2 (6 bases). V was shortened by 2 bases and J by 3 bases, with 10 bases between the two germline ends. The germline CDR1 and CDR2 sequences are DFQATT and SNEGSKA (reference sequence). The CDR3 is 13 residues long. The CDR3 DNA is TGCAGTGCTAGACCGACTAGTGAAGAGACCCAGTACTTC. This sequence encodes CSARPTSEETQYF.

In its sample, this clonotype was seen many times. Here the CDR3 DNA reads TGCAGTGCTCGCACTAGCGGGACCTACAATGAGCAGTTCTTC. Translation: CSARTSGTYNEQFF. The V call is TRBV20-1, the J call TRBJ2-1, with 10 bases that match TRBD2. This CDR3 is 14 amino acids long. V trimming: 5 bases; J trimming: 2 bases; junction bases outside the gene matches: 3. CDR1 DFQATT and CDR2 SNEGSKA come from the germline V gene (reference sequence).

This clonotype occurred many times. The V gene is TRBV15, the J gene TRBJ1-5, with D uncertain. The germline V gene has CDR1 LNHNV and CDR2 YYDKDF (reference sequence). Trimming cost V 1 base and J 3 bases, with 10 bases left between them. The CDR3 totals 15 residues. The CDR3 is CATSRVVRVNQPQHF. For the CDR3, the DNA is TGTGCCACCAGCAGAGTAGTTAGGGTCAATCAGCCCCAGCATTTT.

This clonotype was counted at least ten times. The chain links TRBV4-3 to TRBJ2-1; tentatively, D is TRBD2 (6 bases). CDR3 length equals 15 residues. CDR1 LGHNA and CDR2 YSLEER come from the germline V gene. The V gene lost 1 base and the J gene lost 0 bases, with 7 bases spanning the gap. The CDR3 loop reads CASSQVAVSYNEQFF. The CDR3 coding sequence is TGCGCCAGCAGCCAAGTAGCGGTCTCCTACAATGAGCAGTTCTTC.

This clonotype was observed at least ten times. This chain joins TRBV6-2 or TRBV6-3 and TRBJ2-3; the D gene is possibly TRBD1 (6 bases). Between the trimmed V and J ends, which lost 6 bases and 0 bases, there was a span of 31 bases. This CDR3 has 21 amino acids. Germline CDR1 MNHEY, CDR2 SVGEGT. CDR3 coding DNA: TGTGCCAGCAGCCCCCTCAGGGGCTATTTCGGAACTATTCGTAGCACAGATACGCAGTATTTT. Protein: CASSPLRGYFGTIRSTDTQYF.

There are a few counts of this clonotype. This rearrangement joins TRBV6-5 to TRBJ2-1, with TRBD1 matching over 8 bases. The V gene's germline CDR1 is MNHEY and CDR2 SVGAGI. This CDR3 region has 17 residues. After removal of 4 bases from V and 12 bases from J, the junction contained 20 bases not matched to a gene. The CDR3 bases are TGTGCCAGCAGTTCCTACCCTGGACAGGGTAGGGTCAATACGCAGTTCTTC. This encodes CASSSYPGQGRVNTQFF.

V is TRBV4-1 and J is TRBJ1-2, with 7 bases matching TRBD1. The CDR3 extends over 15 amino acids. CDR1 and CDR2 from the germline V gene are MGHRA and YSYEKL. Trimming cost V 2 bases and J 3 bases; bases outside gene matches: 6. This CDR3 is CASSQLTGSDYGYTF. CDR3 coding DNA: TGCGCCAGCAGCCAACTGACAGGGTCGGACTATGGCTACACCTTC.

This clonotype was counted many times. The chain carries TRBV28 and TRBJ1-2, with D unclear. The germline V gene encodes CDR1 MDHEN and CDR2 SYDVKM. V shed 11 bases and J shed 0 bases, with 7 bases lying between them. This CDR3 has 11 amino acids. CDR3 amino acids: CALETNYGYTF. CDR3 DNA sequence: TGTGCCCTGGAGACTAACTATGGCTACACCTTC.

This clonotype was recorded at least ten times. The gene calls are TRBV6-2 or TRBV6-3 and TRBJ2-1, with 12 nucleotides matching TRBD2. Per the germline V gene, CDR1 is MNHEY and CDR2 is SVGEGT. V was clipped by 5 bases and J by 6 bases; unmatched bases: 8. The CDR3 loop spans 16 amino acids. The CDR3, as DNA: TGTGCCAGCAGTACCCGAACTAGCGGGGGGCCCAATGAGCAGTTCTTC. Protein: CASSTRTSGGPNEQFF.

Many counts were recorded for this clonotype. This chain links TRBV28 with TRBJ1-2; no clear D gene. This CDR3 spans 19 amino acids. V was cut by 1 base and J by 0 bases, with 21 bases left in between. Germline lookup yields CDR1 MDHEN and CDR2 SYDVKM. In DNA form, the CDR3 reads TGTGCCAGCAGTTTATCGGTTATCAGCAGGAGTGAAGCTAACTATGGCTACACCTTC. Translated, it gives CASSLSVISRSEANYGYTF.

This clonotype occurred many times. The rearrangement links TRBV29-1 to TRBJ2-7; possibly TRBD2 for D (6 bases). CDR3 length: 15 residues. From germline, CDR1 is SQVTM and CDR2 ANQGSEA. V was cut by 0 bases and J by 1 base, with 13 bases left in between. The CDR3 DNA reads as TGCAGCGTTGAAGATCCTAGCGTAAGTTCCTACGAGCAGTACTTC. Encoded protein: CSVEDPSVSSYEQYF.

Only a few counts were recorded for this clonotype. This chain joins TRBV13 and TRBJ1-1; D is uncertain. Trimming pared 3 bases from V and 5 bases from J, leaving 13 bases between. CDR3 length: 14 residues. The germline gives CDR1 PRHDT, CDR2 FYEKMQ (reference sequence). The CDR3 sequence is CASSLESGGTEAFF. CDR3 DNA: TGTGCCAGCAGCTTGGAGTCTGGAGGAACTGAAGCTTTCTTT. Filled out from reference TRBV13 and TRBJ1-1, the complete variable domain reads AAGVIQSPRHLIKEKRETATLKCYPIPRHDTVYWYQQGPGQDPQFLISFYEKMQSDKGSIPDRFSAQQFSDYHSELNMSSLELGDSALYFCASSLESGGTEAFFGQGTRLTVV.

The table lists this clonotype with many counts. The chain uses TRBV11-3 and TRBJ2-7, with TRBD2 matching over 9 bases. CDR1 and CDR2 (germline): SGHNT, YENEEA. After removal of 2 bases from V and 5 bases from J, the junction contained 19 bases not matched to a gene. The length of the CDR3 is 19 residues. CDR3: CASSLKTIYYGGRDDEQYF. In DNA, the CDR3 is TGTGCCAGCAGCTTAAAAACGATCTATTATGGCGGGAGGGATGACGAGCAGTACTTC.

This clonotype showed up many times. The chain is built from TRBV29-1 and TRBJ2-2; 14 nucleotides line up with TRBD2. J was trimmed by 6 bases and V by 1 base; bases with no gene match: 13. Germline CDR1 is SQVTM and CDR2 is ANQGSEA. This CDR3 has 19 residues. The CDR3 sequence: CSVEGPTSGRAGYSGELFF. The CDR3 nucleotides are TGCAGCGTTGAAGGCCCGACTAGCGGGAGGGCCGGGTATTCCGGGGAGCTGTTTTTT.

This clonotype was recorded at least ten times. The chain uses TRBV20-1 and TRBJ2-6, with no clear D. Germline V gives CDR1 DFQATT, CDR2 SNEGSKA (reference sequence). The CDR3 spans 14 residues. Deletions cut 6 bases from V and 0 bases from J, with 9 bases between. The DNA of the CDR3 is TGCAGTGCGGAGTCTGGCTCTGGGGCCAACGTCCTGACTTTC. Residues: CSAESGSGANVLTF.

In the case of this clonotype: One end of the junction does not line up with germline, which may come from a read error. For the CDR3, the DNA is TGTGCCAGCAGCTTCTACCTGGCAGGGATGAACTCTGAAGCTTTCTTT. Its translation is CASSFYLAGMNSEAFF. The chain is built from TRBV7-9 and TRBJ1-1; tentatively, D is TRBD1 (5 bases). The length of the CDR3 is 16 residues. CDR1 is SEHNR and CDR2 is FQNEAQ in the germline V gene (reference sequence).

This clonotype was seen many times. This chain links TRBV20-1 with TRBJ2-1; the D call may be TRBD1 or TRBD2 (5 bases each). The CDR3 extends over 17 amino acids. Trimming left V 0 bases short and J 1 base short, with 16 bases between. CDR1 is DFQATT and CDR2 is SNEGSKA in the germline V gene (reference sequence). The CDR3 nucleotides read TGCAGTGCTAGAGATTTGTTGGGGGAAGGTTCCTACAATGAGCAGTTCTTC. Translation gives CSARDLLGEGSYNEQFF.

This clonotype was detected ten times or more. The CDR3 sequence: CASSLGGLGAQQYF. CDR3 nucleotides: TGTGCCAGCAGTTTAGGAGGGCTGGGTGCGCAACAGTACTTC. The chain has TRBV12-3 or TRBV12-4 and TRBJ2-7; perhaps TRBD2 as D (5 bases). Trimming removed 1 base from V and 10 bases from J, with 17 bases in between. The CDR3 is made up of 14 amino acids.

This clonotype was picked up many times. The rearrangement joins TRBV29-1 to TRBJ2-1; D remains unclear. The CDR3 sequence is 13 residues long. Trimming took 2 bases from V and 9 from J, leaving 14 bases between them. Germline lookup yields CDR1 SQVTM and CDR2 ANQGSEA. The DNA of the CDR3 is TGCAGCGTTGAACATTGGGATTTACCTGAGCAGTTCTTC. It codes for CSVEHWDLPEQFF.

At least ten counts were recorded for this clonotype. The rearrangement uses TRBV28 and TRBJ1-1; 7 nucleotides agree with TRBD1. Unmatched junction bases numbered 10, after V lost 4 bases and J lost 5 bases. CDR1 is MDHEN and CDR2 is SYDVKM in the germline V gene. The CDR3 runs 15 residues. The CDR3 DNA follows: TGTGCCAGCAGTTCACCGACAGGGCCGGGGACTGAAGCTTTCTTT. Protein sequence: CASSSPTGPGTEAFF.

The sample holds many counts of this clonotype. The chain carries TRBV29-1 and TRBJ2-2, with a possible D match to TRBD2 (7 bases). CDR3 size: 13 residues. In germline, CDR1 is SQVTM, CDR2 ANQGSEA. V lost 2 bases and J lost 6, with 10 bases in between. CDR3: CSVERGAAGELFF. The CDR3 nucleotides are TGCAGCGTTGAACGGGGGGCGGCCGGGGAGCTGTTTTTT.

The sample holds a few counts of this clonotype. The chain uses TRBV29-1 and TRBJ2-1, with TRBD1 matching 10 bases. J gave up 3 bases and V 4 bases, and 15 bases lay outside the gene matches. The germline V gene has CDR1 SQVTM and CDR2 ANQGSEA. This CDR3 is 18 amino acids long. CDR3 sequence reads: CSVGGDRGIRRRYNEQFF. CDR3 DNA sequence: TGCAGCGTTGGGGGGGACAGGGGTATTCGTCGTCGCTACAATGAGCAGTTCTTC.

The genes are TRBV5-1 and TRBJ2-1, with 11 positions matching TRBD1. The CDR3 covers 16 residues. The junction had 7 bases not matched to a gene; V was cut back by 0 bases and J by 8 bases. The germline CDR1 and CDR2 sequences are SGHRS and YFSETQ. For the CDR3, the DNA is TGCGCCAGCAGCTTGGGGGACAGGGGGGTTTGGGATGAGCAGTTCTTC. Translated, it gives CASSLGDRGVWDEQFF.

J is TRBJ1-1 and V is TRBV7-9; no clear D. V was trimmed by 7 bases and J by 5 bases, leaving 11 bases between them. The CDR3 covers 12 residues. Germline CDR1 is SEHNR and CDR2 is FQNEAQ (reference sequence). The CDR3 coding sequence is TGTGCCAGCACCCCCGGCGGGACTGAAGCTTTCTTT. Translating it yields CASTPGGTEAFF.